This record covers a single TCR beta chain. This clonotype was seen many times. It lacks a known antigen. Base-call qualities are not available, and no considerably larger clone is one nucleotide away. The library was built by means of PCR. For sequencing, an Illumina HiSeq 2500 was employed. To normalize quantification of the TCRbeta repertoire, the TCR libraries were built with molecular barcoding that relied on unique molecular identifiers. The raw public data were reprocessed by TCRdb itself: fastp quality trimming at Q25, MiXCR clonotype calling, in-frame beta chains only. CDR3 protein sequences are deduplicated, and each keeps its most common genes and DNA. The sample yields 250,000 to 300,000 distinct CDR3 sequences; 6% to 10% were counted once. The top ten clonotypes cover around 9.8% of the sample. The CDR3 covers 14 residues, taking in both the cysteine and the phenylalanine. The DNA shown is the 42-base CDR3, in frame from base 1. The germline ends are 9 bases apart after V is trimmed by 4 bases and J by 1 base. Per the germline V gene, SGHVS is the CDR1 and FNYEAQ is the CDR2.

According to the study, the label for this sample's treatment or condition signals: allogeneic hematopoietic cell transplantation with graft depleted of TCRalphabeta T cells and CD19 B cells. The children who served as transplant recipients had been given grafts of TCRalphabeta/CD19-depleted allogeneic hematopoietic cells. This record belongs to a study of T-cell reconstitution after alpha-beta-depleted transplantation in children (dated by TCRdb to the mid-2010s). Background on the whole study: T-cell immune reconstitution after TCRalphabeta/CD19-depleted allogeneic hematopoietic cell transplantation in children was quantitatively tracked in the study by means of TCR repertoire profiling.

Broader findings and caveats from the paper: In some patients, the high TCRbeta diversity seen at day 60 was put down to recipient T cells and intrathymic progenitors that had survived conditioning. Apparently early alphabetaT-cell count recovery about two months after transplant reportedly relied on only several hundred rapidly expanded clones derived from non-depleted graft cells. Hyperexpanded clone frequencies declined over subsequent months; after one year, T-cell counts and TCRbeta diversity were mostly attributed to newly produced T cells.

Rearrangement joined TRBV7-6 to TRBJ2-3; confidence is insufficient to name the D gene. The sample consisted of peripheral blood, taken 360 days after TCRalphabeta/CD19-depleted stem cell transplant. The clonotype comes from a female patient younger than 10 who had a stem cell transplant for Fanconi anemia, so the T cells may come from the graft donor. The CDR3 reads as follows: CASSSLSRTDTQYF. The nucleotide sequence is TGTGCCAGCAGCTCACTGTCCCGCACAGATACGCAGTATTTT.